This TCR beta chain came from a study of beta chain features in type 1 diabetes. Study-wide context: The examined sorted cells totaled under 120 million across samples. General study results and limits: Small HLA sub-analyses could not settle whether HLA shapes TCRB rearrangement. Moderate but significant shortening of TCRB CDR3s was recorded in all four CD4+ subsets from Type 1 diabetes patients.

Cells sorted by CD45RO/CCR7/CD25/CD127/CD95/CD27 comprised CD4+ naive, central memory, regulatory and stem cell-like memory cells. About this clone itself: Its antigen remains unidentified.

Trimming removed 1 base at V and 0 bases at J, with 9 bases between. In germline, CDR1 is SGHVS, CDR2 FNYEAQ. This CDR3 is 15 amino acids long. The study reverse transcribed the entire isolated RNA, so it sequenced expressed TCRB transcripts. Generated by immunoSEQ multiplex PCR, the TCRdb table keeps only in-frame clones and is missing some. In the table there are about 400,000 clones, roughly 12% of which are singletons. Sample: naive CD4+ T cells from blood. The chain is built from TRBV7-6 and TRBJ1-2; D is unclear. This sequence originates from a woman between 18 and 29 years old with type 1 diabetes. The CDR3 protein is CASSLGADPNYGYTF. The CDR3 DNA reads TGTGCCAGCAGCTTAGGGGCAGATCCTAACTATGGCTACACCTTC. Full variable domain (missing parts from reference TRBV7-6 and TRBJ1-2): GAGVSQSPRYKVTKRGQDVALRCDPISGHVSLYWYRQALGQGPEFLTYFNYEAQQDKSGLPNDRFSAERPEGSISTLTIQRTEQRDSAMYRCASSLGADPNYGYTFGSGTRLTVV.